One T cell receptor beta chain is described in this entry. What it recognizes is unknown. The record originates from a study of blood T cells in healthy people across ages. Findings of the study overall: Estimates based on one million T cells were treated as lower bounds. Age brought a roughly linear fall in TCR beta diversity measured per million T cells.

A second about 6 to 12 cycle PCR used barcoded and J-beta primers. TCRdb reprocessed the 5' RACE reads via MiXCR and lists one record per CDR3 protein. The sample lists about 650,000 distinct CDR3 sequences; around 32% were seen once. Germline V gene sequence: CDR1 LNHDA, CDR2 SQIVND (reference sequence). The V end was cut by 6 bases, the J end by 0 bases, with 19 bases between. The CDR3 has 17 amino acids. The chain links TRBV19 to TRBJ2-3, with D maybe TRBD2 (7 bases). This TCR was recovered from a woman of 80 years or more in good health. What was sequenced was blood. The CDR3 protein is CASSQMGRGVSTDTQYF. In nucleotides, the CDR3 is TGTGCCAGTAGCCAAATGGGGAGGGGGGTGAGCACAGATACGCAGTATTTT.